A selection of T cell receptor beta chains follows, all from one sample in a study of shared clonotypes between healthy human individuals. Clones were read by immunoSEQ multiplex PCR, and TCRdb kept only the in-frame ones, dropping some. The table records roughly 2,000,000 clones, less than 95% of them present only once. Sequenced material: naive CD8+ T cells sorted from blood. These receptor sequences come from a man between 18 and 29 years old in good health. Each CDR3 is given with its conserved first and last residue.

V: TRBV2
J: TRBJ2-7
CDR3: CASSTAQGTGRGYEYEQYF

V: TRBV14
J: TRBJ2-7
CDR3: CASSQWTPGLLSYEQYF

V: TRBV29-1
J: TRBJ2-1
CDR3: CSVLSSGSSNEQFF

V: TRBV7-9
J: TRBJ2-7
CDR3: CASSTTLAGGTYEQYF

V: TRBV6-1
J: TRBJ1-3
CDR3: CASSDDLYGNTIYF

V: TRBV5-4
J: TRBJ2-7
CDR3: CASSPSATEQYF

V: TRBV11-2
J: TRBJ1-6
CDR3: CASSLDFAGHDSPLHF

V: TRBV11-2
J: TRBJ2-5
CDR3: CASSLGLGGETQYF

V: TRBV6-1
J: TRBJ2-7
CDR3: CASRLAGDYEQYF

V: TRBV5-6
J: TRBJ2-7
CDR3: CASSFTTKTYEQYF

V: TRBV6-1
J: TRBJ2-7
CDR3: CASSEAVDRVSTYEQYF

V: TRBV28
J: TRBJ1-6
CDR3: CASSTRALYNSPLHF

V: TRBV5-1
J: TRBJ1-1
CDR3: CASSLAVTAAPNTEAFF

V: TRBV9
J: TRBJ2-7
CDR3: CASSAGTSGYEQYF

V: TRBV11-1
J: TRBJ1-2
CDR3: CASSPDRGRDYGYTF

V: TRBV19
J: TRBJ2-7
CDR3: CASSWGLSSSYEQYF

V: TRBV6-6
J: TRBJ1-6
CDR3: CASRTLGGSYNSPLHF

V: TRBV10-3
J: TRBJ2-1
CDR3: CAIAPQGSSYNEQFF

V: TRBV9
J: TRBJ1-1
CDR3: CASSGREGGHTEAFF

V: TRBV7-8
J: TRBJ1-3
CDR3: CASSLVLEGSGNTIYF

V: TRBV4-3
J: TRBJ2-7
CDR3: CASSQQDRGGDEQYF

V: TRBV10-1
J: TRBJ1-1
CDR3: CASSDPNTEAFF